The 17 T cell receptor beta chains in this list originate from one sample, sequenced in a study of technical replicates of blood from a few donors. Clones were read by immunoSEQ multiplex PCR, and TCRdb kept only the in-frame ones, dropping some. The profile covers tens of thousands of clones, with about 90% appearing a single time and 4% to 5% taken by the ten largest. Sequenced: PBMCs. Receptors were obtained from a human donor in good health. Some clones in this sample may be carry-over from other donors' samples.

J is TRBJ1-1 and V is TRBV7-2; weak D call: TRBD1 (6 bases). The germline CDR1 and CDR2 sequences are SGHTA and FQGNSA. The CDR3 spans 14 residues. V gave up 4 bases and J gave up 1 base, with 10 bases separating them. The CDR3 bases are TGTGCCAGCAGCTCCCAACAGGGGAACACTGAAGCTTTCTTT. It codes for CASSSQQGNTEAFF.

The V call is TRBV12-5, the J call TRBJ2-1, with 9 bases aligning to TRBD2. The CDR3 totals 13 residues. Germline CDR1 is LGHNT and CDR2 is FRNRAP. V was pared by 3 bases and J by 9 bases, with 3 bases of the junction left unmatched. This chain's CDR3 is CASGFSGSREQFF. CDR3 nucleotide sequence: TGTGCTAGTGGTTTTAGCGGGAGCCGTGAGCAGTTCTTC.

The V and J genes are TRBV10-3 and TRBJ2-2; D might be TRBD1 (5 bases). The V end was cut by 2 bases, the J end by 6 bases, with 13 bases between. The CDR3 has 15 residues. CDR1 and CDR2 (germline): ENHRY, SYGVKD. Here the CDR3 DNA reads TGTGCCATCAGTGAGGTAAAAGGGGTACCCGGGGAGCTGTTTTTT. Translating gives CAISEVKGVPGELFF.

This rearrangement joins TRBV5-1 to TRBJ2-3; TRBD1 might be the D (5 bases). V was pared by 4 bases and J by 2 bases, with 17 bases between. This CDR3 comprises 16 residues. Germline CDR1 is SGHRS and CDR2 is YFSETQ. The DNA for the CDR3 is TGCGCCAGCAGCCTCGGACAACCCGGACCCACAGATACGCAGTATTTT. Its translation is CASSLGQPGPTDTQYF.

This CDR3 is CASKGLATRTDTQYF. DNA of the CDR3: TGTGCCAGCAAGGGACTAGCGACCCGCACAGATACGCAGTATTTT. The genes are TRBV6-6 and TRBJ2-3; 10 positions match TRBD2. There are 15 residues in the CDR3. CDR1 is MNHNY and CDR2 is SVGAGI in the germline V gene (reference sequence). V was pared by 7 bases and J by 1 base, with 5 bases of the junction left unmatched.

V gene TRBV5-4 combines with J gene TRBJ2-5, with a possible D match to TRBD2 (6 bases). The CDR3 extends over 13 amino acids. The germline V gene has CDR1 SGHNT and CDR2 YYREEE (reference sequence). The V and J ends lost 4 bases and 5 bases respectively, with 12 bases between them. The CDR3 loop reads CASSPGLEETQYF. The DNA for the CDR3 is TGTGCCAGCAGCCCGGGACTGGAGGAGACCCAGTACTTC.

The chain carries TRBV6-7 and TRBJ1-6; unclear D gene. TRBV6-7 is assigned to the ORF class and has an uncertain function. There are 19 residues in the CDR3. V gave up 3 bases and J gave up 1 base, with 19 bases separating them. CDR3 nucleotide sequence: TGTGCCAGCAGTTATAAGCTCACTTCCGGGGAATCCTATAATTCACCCCTCCACTTT. Translated, it gives CASSYKLTSGESYNSPLHF.

V gene TRBV7-8 combines with J gene TRBJ2-3, with 8 bases aligning to TRBD2. Germline lookup yields CDR1 SGHVS and CDR2 FQNEAQ. V was pared by 5 bases and J by 3 bases, with 7 bases of the junction left unmatched. The CDR3 totals 15 residues. As DNA, the CDR3 is TGTGCCAGCAGCAAGGGGAGCGGGAGAACAGATACGCAGTATTTT. This translates into CASSKGSGRTDTQYF.

The V gene is TRBV4-3, the J gene TRBJ2-1; TRBD2 is a possible D gene (5 bases). Trimming removed 1 base from V and 10 bases from J, with 11 bases in between. CDR1 is LGHNA and CDR2 is YSLEER in the germline V gene. This CDR3 has 13 residues. The CDR3, as DNA: TGCGCCAGCAGCCAAGTGCCGGGGTCGGAGCAGTTCTTC. It translates to CASSQVPGSEQFF.

This clone appeared once. The V call is TRBV7-2, the J call TRBJ2-1, with TRBD2 identical over 13 bases. Germline lookup yields CDR1 SGHTA and CDR2 FQGNSA. Unmatched junction bases numbered 6, after V lost 4 bases and J lost 9 bases. The CDR3 covers 15 residues. CDR3 sequence: CASSSELAGGIEQFF. The CDR3 coding sequence is TGTGCCAGCAGCTCCGAACTAGCGGGAGGGATTGAGCAGTTCTTC.

The chain is built from TRBV5-1 and TRBJ2-7; TRBD1 is a possible D gene (6 bases). Deletions cut 0 bases from V and 2 bases from J, with 9 bases between. CDR1 is SGHRS, CDR2 YFSETQ, per germline. This CDR3 has 14 residues. The CDR3 loop reads CASSLAGTTYEQYF. CDR3 DNA sequence: TGCGCCAGCAGCTTGGCCGGGACAACCTACGAGCAGTACTTC.

The chain joins TRBV6-1 to TRBJ2-3, with 10 bases aligning to TRBD2. Germline V lookup: CDR1 MNHNS, CDR2 SASEGT. The length of the CDR3 is 14 residues. V trimming: 7 bases; J trimming: 2 bases; junction bases outside the gene matches: 3. CDR3 residues: CASKREGNTDTQYF. CDR3 nucleotide sequence: TGTGCCAGCAAGCGGGAGGGCAACACAGATACGCAGTATTTT.

This chain links TRBV4-3 with TRBJ2-5; 8 bases line up with TRBD2. The junction had 4 bases not matched to a gene; V was cut back by 0 bases and J by 4 bases. The CDR3 has 15 amino acids. The germline CDR1 and CDR2 sequences are LGHNA and YSLEER. The CDR3 here is CASSQEGLGGETQYF. The CDR3 coding sequence is TGCGCCAGCAGCCAAGAGGGACTAGGCGGAGAGACCCAGTACTTC.

The V gene is TRBV30, the J gene TRBJ2-7; 9 bases align to TRBD1. V shed 3 bases and J 2 bases; nucleotides not matched to a gene: 5. The CDR3 is 14 amino acids. Germline-derived CDR1 and CDR2 are GTSNPN and SVGIG (reference sequence). The CDR3 nucleotides read TGTGCCTGGAGAGAGACAGGGGGAACCTACGAGCAGTACTTC. Translating it yields CAWRETGGTYEQYF.

This clone turned up a few times. The V gene is TRBV6-6, the J gene TRBJ2-1; 7 bases line up with TRBD2. The trim removed 2 bases at V and 7 bases at J, leaving 8 bases unmatched. Germline CDR1 is MNHNY and CDR2 is SVGAGI (reference sequence). The CDR3 contains 15 residues. CDR3 region: CASSYTGDGGNEQFF. The CDR3 DNA reads TGTGCCAGCAGTTACACCGGGGACGGGGGGAATGAGCAGTTCTTC.

This sequence joins TRBV29-1 and TRBJ2-3, with a possible D match to TRBD2 (7 bases). CDR3 length equals 15 residues. Germline V gene data show CDR1 as SQVTM and CDR2 as ANQGSEA. V was shortened by 4 bases and J by 1 base, with 15 bases between the two germline ends. CDR3 sequence reads: CSVAGGLVGTDTQYF. The CDR3 region has the DNA TGCAGCGTTGCGGGGGGCTTGGTTGGCACAGATACGCAGTATTTT.

The V call is TRBV7-2, the J call TRBJ1-1; D gene ambiguous. Trimming pared 2 bases from V and 1 base from J, leaving 8 bases between. The CDR3 sequence is 14 residues long. The germline V gene has CDR1 SGHTA and CDR2 FQGNSA. The CDR3 loop is CASSLFNRNTEAFF. CDR3 sequence (DNA): TGTGCCAGCAGCTTATTTAACAGGAACACTGAAGCTTTCTTT.